This T cell receptor (beta chain) was documented in a study of control samples from healthy donors and cancer patients. Assay: immunoSEQ multiplex PCR; the TCRdb copy retains only in-frame clones and omits some. The table shows some 57,000 clones, with roughly 96% occurring only once. The V and J ends lost 0 bases and 4 bases respectively, with 9 bases between them. The CDR3 runs to 14 residues. The germline V gene encodes CDR1 MNHNS and CDR2 SASEGT. V and J are TRBV6-1 and TRBJ1-2, with D unresolved. What was sequenced was blood. This receptor was obtained from a man younger than 45 in good health. The CDR3 region is CASSEAALVYGYTF. Here the CDR3 DNA reads TGTGCCAGCAGTGAAGCGGCACTTGTCTATGGCTACACCTTC.